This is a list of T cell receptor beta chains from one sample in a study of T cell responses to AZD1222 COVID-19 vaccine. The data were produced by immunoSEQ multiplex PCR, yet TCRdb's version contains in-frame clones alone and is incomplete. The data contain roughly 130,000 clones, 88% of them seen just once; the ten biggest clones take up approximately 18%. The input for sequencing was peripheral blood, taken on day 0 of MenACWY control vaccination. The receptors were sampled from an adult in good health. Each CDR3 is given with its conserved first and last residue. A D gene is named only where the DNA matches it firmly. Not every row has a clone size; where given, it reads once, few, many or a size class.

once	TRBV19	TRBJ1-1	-	CASTDRLGGAFF	TGTGCCAGTACCGACCGGCTGGGGGGAGCTTTCTTT
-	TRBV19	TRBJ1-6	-	CASSTELGGRGASSYNSPLHF	TGTGCCAGTAGCACTGAATTGGGCGGCAGGGGAGCGAGCTCCTATAATTCACCCCTCCACTTT
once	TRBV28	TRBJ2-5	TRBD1	CASSLDRGRGETQYF	TGTGCCAGCAGCCTGGACAGGGGGCGCGGAGAGACCCAGTACTTC
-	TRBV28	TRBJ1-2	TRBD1	CASSSYRGTHYGYTF	TGTGCCAGCAGTTCTTACAGGGGGACTCACTATGGCTACACCTTC
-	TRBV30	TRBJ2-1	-	CACRTSSYNEQFF	TGTGCCTGCCGAACGAGCTCCTACAATGAGCAGTTCTTC
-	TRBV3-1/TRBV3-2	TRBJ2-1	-	CASSQGGLAGFF	TGTGCCAGCAGCCAAGGAGGATTGGCTGGGTTCTTC
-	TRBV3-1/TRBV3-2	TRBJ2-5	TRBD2	CASSQLVAGVGETQYF	TGTGCCAGCAGCCAACTTGTAGCGGGAGTTGGGGAGACCCAGTACTTC
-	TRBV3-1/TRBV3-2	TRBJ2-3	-	CASSPGQVIDTQYF	TGTGCCAGCAGCCCGGGACAAGTCATAGATACGCAGTATTTT
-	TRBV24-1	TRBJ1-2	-	CATSDPHNYGYTF	TGTGCCACCAGTGACCCCCACAACTATGGCTACACCTTC
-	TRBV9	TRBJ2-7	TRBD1	CASSVGPGTGTYEQYF	TGTGCCAGCAGCGTAGGTCCCGGGACAGGAACCTACGAGCAGTACTTC
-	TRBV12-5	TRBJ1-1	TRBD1	CASGLDLGQGVTEAFF	TGTGCTAGTGGTTTGGACCTGGGACAGGGAGTAACTGAAGCTTTCTTT